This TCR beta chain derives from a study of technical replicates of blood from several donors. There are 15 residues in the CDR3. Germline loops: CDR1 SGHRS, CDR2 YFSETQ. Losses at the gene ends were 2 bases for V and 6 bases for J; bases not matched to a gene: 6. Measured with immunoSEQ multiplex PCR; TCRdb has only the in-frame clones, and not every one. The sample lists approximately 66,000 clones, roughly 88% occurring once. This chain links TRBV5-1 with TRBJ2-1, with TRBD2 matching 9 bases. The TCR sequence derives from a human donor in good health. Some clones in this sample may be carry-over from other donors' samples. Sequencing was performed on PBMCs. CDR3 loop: CASSLGSGRTNEQFF. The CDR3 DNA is TGCGCCAGCAGCTTAGGGAGCGGGAGGACCAATGAGCAGTTCTTC.